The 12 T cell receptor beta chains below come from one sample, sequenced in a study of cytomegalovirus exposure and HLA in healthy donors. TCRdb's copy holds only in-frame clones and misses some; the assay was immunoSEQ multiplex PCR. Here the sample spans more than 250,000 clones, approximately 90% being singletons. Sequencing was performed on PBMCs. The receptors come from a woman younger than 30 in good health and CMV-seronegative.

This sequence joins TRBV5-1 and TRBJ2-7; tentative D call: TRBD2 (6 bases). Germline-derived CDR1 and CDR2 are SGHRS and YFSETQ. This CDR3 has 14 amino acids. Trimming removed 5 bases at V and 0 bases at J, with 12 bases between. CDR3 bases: TGCGCCAGCAGGTTTAGCGGACCCTCCTACGAGCAGTACTTC. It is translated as CASRFSGPSYEQYF. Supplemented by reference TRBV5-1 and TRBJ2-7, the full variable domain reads KAGVTQTPRYLIKTRGQQVTLSCSPISGHRSVSWYQQTPGQGLQFLFEYFSETQRNKGNFPGRFSGRQFSNSRSEMNVSTLELGDSALYLCASRFSGPSYEQYFGPGTRLTVT.

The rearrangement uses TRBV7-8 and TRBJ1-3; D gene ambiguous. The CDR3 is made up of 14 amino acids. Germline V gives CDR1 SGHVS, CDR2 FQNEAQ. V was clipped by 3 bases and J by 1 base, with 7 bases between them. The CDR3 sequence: CASSFWPSGNTIYF. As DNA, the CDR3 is TGTGCCAGCAGCTTCTGGCCATCTGGAAACACCATATATTTT.

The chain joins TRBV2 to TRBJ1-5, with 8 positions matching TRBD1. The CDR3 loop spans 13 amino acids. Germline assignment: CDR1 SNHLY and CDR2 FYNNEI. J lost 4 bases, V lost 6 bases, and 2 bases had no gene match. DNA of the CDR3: TGTGCCAGCAGGAGACAGGGGAATCAGCCCCAGCATTTT. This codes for CASRRQGNQPQHF.

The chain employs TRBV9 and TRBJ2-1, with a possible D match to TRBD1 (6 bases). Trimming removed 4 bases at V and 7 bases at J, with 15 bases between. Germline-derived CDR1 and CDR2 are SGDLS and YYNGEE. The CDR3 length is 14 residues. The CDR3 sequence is CASSPRTERNEQFF. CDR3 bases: TGTGCCAGCAGCCCCAGGACAGAAAGAAATGAGCAGTTCTTC.

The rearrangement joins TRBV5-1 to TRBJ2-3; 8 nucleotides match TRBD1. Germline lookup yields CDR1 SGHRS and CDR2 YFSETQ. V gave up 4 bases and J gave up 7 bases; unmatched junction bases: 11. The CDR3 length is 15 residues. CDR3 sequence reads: CASSIGQGPLHTQYF. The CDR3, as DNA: TGCGCCAGCAGCATTGGACAGGGCCCATTGCATACGCAGTATTTT.

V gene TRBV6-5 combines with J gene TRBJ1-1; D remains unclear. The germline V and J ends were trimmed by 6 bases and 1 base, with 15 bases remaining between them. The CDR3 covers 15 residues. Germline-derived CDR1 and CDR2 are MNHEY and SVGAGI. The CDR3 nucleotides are TGTGCCAGCAGCAAGACCGGACTGAGGAACACTGAAGCTTTCTTT. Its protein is CASSKTGLRNTEAFF.

The CDR3 here is CASSTGTAINYGYTF. Written as DNA, the CDR3 is TGCGCCAGCAGCACCGGGACAGCAATTAACTATGGCTACACCTTC. V and J are TRBV5-1 and TRBJ1-2, with 7 nucleotides matching TRBD1. The ends lost 4 bases at V and 1 base at J; junction bases unmatched: 7. The germline V gene encodes CDR1 SGHRS and CDR2 YFSETQ. This CDR3 has 15 amino acids.

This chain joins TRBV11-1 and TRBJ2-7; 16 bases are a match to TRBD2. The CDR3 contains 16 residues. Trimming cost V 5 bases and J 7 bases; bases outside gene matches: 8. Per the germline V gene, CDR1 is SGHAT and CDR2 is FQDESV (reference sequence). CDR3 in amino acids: CASSPGLAGGPGEQYF. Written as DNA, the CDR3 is TGTGCCAGCAGCCCGGGACTAGCGGGAGGGCCTGGGGAGCAGTACTTC.

The DNA of the CDR3 is TGTGCCAGTAGTACCGTTCTTGGCGACCGGGTTTACAATGAGCAGTTCTTC. It yields the protein CASSTVLGDRVYNEQFF. This chain joins TRBV19 and TRBJ2-1; D is undetermined. Germline lookup yields CDR1 LNHDA and CDR2 SQIVND (reference sequence). This CDR3 has 17 amino acids. V lost 4 bases and J 4 bases, leaving 20 bases between the germline ends. The whole variable domain, filled in from reference TRBV19 and TRBJ2-1, reads DGGITQSPKYLFRKEGQNVTLSCEQNLNHDAMYWYRQDPGQGLRLIYYSQIVNDFQKGDIAEGYSVSREKKESFPLTVTSAQKNPTAFYLCASSTVLGDRVYNEQFFGPGTRLTVL.

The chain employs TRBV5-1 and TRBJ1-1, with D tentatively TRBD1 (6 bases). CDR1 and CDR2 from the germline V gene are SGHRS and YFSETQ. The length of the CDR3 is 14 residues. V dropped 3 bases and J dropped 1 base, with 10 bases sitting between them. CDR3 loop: CASSSVGGNTEAFF. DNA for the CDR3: TGCGCCAGCAGCTCTGTAGGGGGGAACACTGAAGCTTTCTTT.

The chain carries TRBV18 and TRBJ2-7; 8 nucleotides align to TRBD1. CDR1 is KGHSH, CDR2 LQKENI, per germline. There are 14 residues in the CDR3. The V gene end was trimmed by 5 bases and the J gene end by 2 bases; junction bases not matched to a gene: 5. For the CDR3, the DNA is TGTGCCAGCTCAGCGGGACAGGTTGCCTACGAGCAGTACTTC. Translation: CASSAGQVAYEQYF.

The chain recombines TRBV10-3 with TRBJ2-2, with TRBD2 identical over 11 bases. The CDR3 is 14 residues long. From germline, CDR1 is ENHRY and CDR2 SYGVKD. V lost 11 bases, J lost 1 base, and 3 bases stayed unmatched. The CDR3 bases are TGTGCCGGCGGACTAGCGGGGAACACCGGGGAGCTGTTTTTT. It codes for CAGGLAGNTGELFF.